This T cell receptor (beta chain) was captured in a study of CD8 T cells in Susac syndrome (dated by TCRdb to between 2018 and 2021). General notes on the study: Repertoire sequencing was used to test whether CD8+ T cell activation and differentiation in Susac syndrome was antigen driven. CD8+ T cell repertoire clonality was compared between more than ten healthy donors, approximately 14 Susac syndrome patients and approximately 16 multiple sclerosis patients.

Remarks on this clonotype: Its antigen is still unknown. No qualities accompany the bases; no much larger clone lies one base away.

RNA was extracted with the RNeasy kit and about 0.5 to 1 ug was reverse transcribed using random hexamers. The immunoSEQ multiplex PCR assay, covering 54 Vbeta and 13 Jbeta segments, was used to amplify TCR beta CDR3 regions. Bias from PCR amplification was corrected by using a synthetic template baseline for primer optimization and for computational correction. As for the original processing: Reads were assigned to V, D and J genes according to IMGT and analyzed in immunoSEQ Analyzer, with only productive sequences retained. To calculate clonality, Shannon entropy was normalized by log2 of the number of productive unique sequences and then subtracted from one. For each patient and control, public and private clones were evaluated within the 100 most prevalent clones. A clone was defined as Susac-specific if it was absent from the healthy and MS cohorts, from 1052 published viral clones and from other ImmuneACCESS disease sequences. The raw public reads went through TCRdb reprocessing: fastp at Q25, MiXCR clone calling, in-frame beta chains kept. Merged by CDR3 protein, the rows form single entries marked with the most common genes and DNA. Clone size and V and J calls follow TCRdb, not the original study. This sample comprises 250,000 to 300,000 distinct CDR3 sequences, approximately 90% of them detected only once. Of the sample, roughly 0.17% falls within the top ten clones.

Peripheral blood CD8+ and CD4+ T cells from healthy donors, Susac syndrome patients and multiple sclerosis patients were profiled using high-throughput TCR beta sequencing. The multiple sclerosis controls were treatment-naive patients who had stable or active relapsing-remitting disease and met the revised McDonald criteria. Bulk CD8+ and CD4+ T cells were purified magnetically by negative isolation, whereas CD8+ TEMRA cells were enriched by FACS. Blood was drawn into EDTA tubes, processed within 24 hours, and PBMCs were isolated by density gradient centrifugation. PBMCs intended for TCR sequencing were cryopreserved in liquid nitrogen and thawed later in a water bath at 37 degrees C. A purity of at least 90% was achieved for sorted or isolated CD4+, CD8+ and CD8+ TEMRA cells. Overall results and qualifications from the work: The number of individuals in the TCR sequencing and HLA analysis was recognized as being relatively small.

The V and J ends are trimmed by 5 bases and 1 base, leaving 11 bases between them. The CDR3, from cysteine to phenylalanine, totals 14 residues. The kept DNA is CDR3 alone, 42 bases in frame from the first base. CDR1 and CDR2 are read off the germline V gene (reference sequence) as MNHEY and SMNVEV. The sequence links TRBV27 to TRBJ2-5; a tentative D match to TRBD1 spans 6 bases. The sequencing sample was made of CD8+ T cells from PBMCs. The receptor's source is a human donor with multiple sclerosis. The CDR3 here reads CASSPLDSQETQYF. The sequenced DNA is TGTGCCAGCAGTCCCCTGGACAGCCAAGAGACCCAGTACTTC.